The entry below gives a single T cell receptor beta chain sequence along with its context. Its antigen is currently unknown. The protocol was immunoSEQ multiplex PCR, while the TCRdb copy is restricted to in-frame clones and leaves out a portion. The sample gives some 86,000 clones, more than 85% of which show up once; around 3.5% is in the top ten. This entry is derived from a study of cytomegalovirus exposure and HLA in healthy donors. CDR3 size: 17 residues. Study outcomes and limitations: The authors listed 150 to 200 TCR beta chains as cytomegalovirus-associated.

The rearrangement links TRBV1 to TRBJ2-1; whether TRBD2, the table's D call, matches the DNA was not checked. TRBV1 is deemed a pseudogene. This sequence originates from a woman aged 25-40 years in good health and CMV-seronegative. Sequences were obtained from PBMCs. In DNA form, the CDR3 reads TGCACCAGCAGCCAAGATCGTGGCGGGGGGGGTGACAATGAGCAGTTCTTC. Protein: CTSSQDRGGGGDNEQFF.